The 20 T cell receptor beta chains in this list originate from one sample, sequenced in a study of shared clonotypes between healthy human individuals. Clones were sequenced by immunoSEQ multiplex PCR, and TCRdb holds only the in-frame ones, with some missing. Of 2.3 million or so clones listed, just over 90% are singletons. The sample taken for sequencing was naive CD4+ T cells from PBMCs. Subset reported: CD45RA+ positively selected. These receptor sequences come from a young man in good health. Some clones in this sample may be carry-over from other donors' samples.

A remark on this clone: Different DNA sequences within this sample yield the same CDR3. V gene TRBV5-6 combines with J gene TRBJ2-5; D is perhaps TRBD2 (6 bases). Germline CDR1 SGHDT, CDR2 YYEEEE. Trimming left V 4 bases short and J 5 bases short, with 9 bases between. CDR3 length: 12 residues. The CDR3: CASSLGLETQYF. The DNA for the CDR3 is TGTGCCAGCAGCCTGGGACTGGAGACCCAGTACTTC.

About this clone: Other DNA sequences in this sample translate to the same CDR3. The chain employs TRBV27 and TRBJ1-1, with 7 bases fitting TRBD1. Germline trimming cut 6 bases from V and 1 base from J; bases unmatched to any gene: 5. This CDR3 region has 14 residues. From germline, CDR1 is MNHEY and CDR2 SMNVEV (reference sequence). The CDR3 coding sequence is TGTGCCAGCAGCCGTGACAGGGCGAACACTGAAGCTTTCTTT. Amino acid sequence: CASSRDRANTEAFF.

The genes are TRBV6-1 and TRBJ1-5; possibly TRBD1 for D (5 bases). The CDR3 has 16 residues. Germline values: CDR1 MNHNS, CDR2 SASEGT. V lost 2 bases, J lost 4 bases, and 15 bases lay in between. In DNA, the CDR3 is TGTGCCAGCAGTGAATTCGGGACGTCTGAAAATCAGCCCCAGCATTTT. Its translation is CASSEFGTSENQPQHF.

CDR3 in amino acids: CSVQLTSGLGGFF. CDR3 bases: TGCAGCGTCCAATTGACTAGCGGGCTTGGTGGGTTCTTC. The gene calls are TRBV29-1 and TRBJ2-1; the match to TRBD2 covers 10 bases. CDR3 length: 13 amino acids. Looked up from germline, CDR1 is SQVTM and CDR2 is ANQGSEA. The V and J ends lost 6 bases and 15 bases, in that order; junction bases with no gene match: 14.

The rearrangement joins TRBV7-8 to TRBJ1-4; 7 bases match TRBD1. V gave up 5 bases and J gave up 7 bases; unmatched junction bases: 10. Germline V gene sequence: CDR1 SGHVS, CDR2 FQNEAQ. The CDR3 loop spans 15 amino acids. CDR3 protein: CASSRTGTVPEKLFF. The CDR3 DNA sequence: TGTGCCAGCAGCCGAACCGGGACAGTACCTGAAAAACTGTTTTTT. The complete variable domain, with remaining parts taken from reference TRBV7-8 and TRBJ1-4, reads GAGVSQSPRYKVAKRGQDVALRCDPISGHVSLFWYQQALGQGPEFLTYFQNEAQLDKSGLPSDRFFAERPEGSVSTLKIQRTQQEDSAVYLCASSRTGTVPEKLFFGSGTQLSVL.

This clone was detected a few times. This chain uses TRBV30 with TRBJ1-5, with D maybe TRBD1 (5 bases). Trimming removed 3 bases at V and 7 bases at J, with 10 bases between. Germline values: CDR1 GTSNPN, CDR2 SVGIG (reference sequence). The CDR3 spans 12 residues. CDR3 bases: TGTGCCTGGAGACAGGCTTCGCAGCCCCAGCATTTT. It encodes CAWRQASQPQHF.

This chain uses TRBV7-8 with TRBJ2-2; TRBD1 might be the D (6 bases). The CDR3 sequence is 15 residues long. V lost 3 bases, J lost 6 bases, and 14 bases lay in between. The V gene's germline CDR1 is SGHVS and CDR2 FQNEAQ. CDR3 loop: CASSLRQARAGELFF. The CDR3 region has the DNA TGTGCCAGCAGCTTGCGACAGGCTCGCGCCGGGGAGCTGTTTTTT.

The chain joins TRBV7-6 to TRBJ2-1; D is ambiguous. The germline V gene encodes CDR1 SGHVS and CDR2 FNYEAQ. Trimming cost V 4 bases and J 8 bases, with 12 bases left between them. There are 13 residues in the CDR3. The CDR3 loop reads CASSSQVGYEQFF. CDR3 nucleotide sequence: TGTGCCAGCAGCTCCCAGGTGGGCTATGAGCAGTTCTTC. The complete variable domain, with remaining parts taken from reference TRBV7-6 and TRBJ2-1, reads GAGVSQSPRYKVTKRGQDVALRCDPISGHVSLYWYRQALGQGPEFLTYFNYEAQQDKSGLPNDRFSAERPEGSISTLTIQRTEQRDSAMYRCASSSQVGYEQFFGPGTRLTVL.

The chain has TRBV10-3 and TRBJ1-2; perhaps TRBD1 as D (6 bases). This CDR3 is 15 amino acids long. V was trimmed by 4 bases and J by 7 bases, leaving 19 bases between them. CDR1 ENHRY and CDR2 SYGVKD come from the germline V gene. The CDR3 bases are TGTGCCATCAGTGTCTTCCGGGCAGGGGATGTTGGCTACACCTTC. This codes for CAISVFRAGDVGYTF.

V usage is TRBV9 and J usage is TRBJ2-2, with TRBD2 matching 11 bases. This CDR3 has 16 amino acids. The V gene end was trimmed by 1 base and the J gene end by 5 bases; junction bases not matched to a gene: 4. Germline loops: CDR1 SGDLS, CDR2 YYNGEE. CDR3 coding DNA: TGTGCCAGCAGCGTAACTAGCGGGAGACAAACCGGGGAGCTGTTTTTT. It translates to CASSVTSGRQTGELFF. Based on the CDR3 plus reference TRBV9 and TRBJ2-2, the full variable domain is DSGVTQTPKHLITATGQRVTLRCSPRSGDLSVYWYQQSLDQGLQFLIQYYNGEERAKGNILERFSAQQFPDLHSELNLSSLELGDSALYFCASSVTSGRQTGELFFGEGSRLTVL.

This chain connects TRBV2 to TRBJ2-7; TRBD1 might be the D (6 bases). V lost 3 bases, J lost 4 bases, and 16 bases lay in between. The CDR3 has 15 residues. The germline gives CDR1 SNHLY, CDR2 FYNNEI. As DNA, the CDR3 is TGTGCCAGCAGTGAGGAGCAGGGGTCGGCGTACGAGCAGTACTTC. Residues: CASSEEQGSAYEQYF.

Here the CDR3 reads CASSPGHRYGYTF. CDR3 in DNA: TGTGCCAGCAGTCCGGGACACCGCTATGGCTACACCTTC. This sequence joins TRBV7-3 and TRBJ1-2, with D perhaps TRBD1 (6 bases). Germline CDR1 SGHTA, CDR2 FQGTGA. V shed 6 bases and J shed 4 bases, with 12 bases lying between them. CDR3 length: 13 amino acids.

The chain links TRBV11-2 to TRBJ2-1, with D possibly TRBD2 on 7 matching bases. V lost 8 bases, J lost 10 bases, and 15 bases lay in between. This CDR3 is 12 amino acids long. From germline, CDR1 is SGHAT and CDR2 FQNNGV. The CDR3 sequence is CASAPGRGEQFF. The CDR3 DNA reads TGTGCCAGCGCTCCAGGGAGGGGGGAGCAGTTCTTC.

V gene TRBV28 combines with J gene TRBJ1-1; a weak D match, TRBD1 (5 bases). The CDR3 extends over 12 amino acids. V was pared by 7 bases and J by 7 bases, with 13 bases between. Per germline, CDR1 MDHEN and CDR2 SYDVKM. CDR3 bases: TGTGCCAGCAAGAACAGGAACCTTGAAGCTTTCTTT. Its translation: CASKNRNLEAFF.

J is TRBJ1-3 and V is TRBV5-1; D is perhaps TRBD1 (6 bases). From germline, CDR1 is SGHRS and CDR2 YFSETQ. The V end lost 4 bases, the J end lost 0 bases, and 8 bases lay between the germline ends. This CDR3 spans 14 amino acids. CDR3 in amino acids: CASSGDTSGNTIYF. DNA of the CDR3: TGCGCCAGCAGCGGGGACACCTCTGGAAACACCATATATTTT. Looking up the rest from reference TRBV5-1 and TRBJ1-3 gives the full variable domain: KAGVTQTPRYLIKTRGQQVTLSCSPISGHRSVSWYQQTPGQGLQFLFEYFSETQRNKGNFPGRFSGRQFSNSRSEMNVSTLELGDSALYLCASSGDTSGNTIYFGEGSWLTVV.

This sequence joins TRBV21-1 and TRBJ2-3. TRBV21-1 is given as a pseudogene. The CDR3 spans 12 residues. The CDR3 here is CARSLFPDTQYF. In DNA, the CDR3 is TGTGCCAGAAGTTTGTTTCCAGATACGCAGTATTTT.

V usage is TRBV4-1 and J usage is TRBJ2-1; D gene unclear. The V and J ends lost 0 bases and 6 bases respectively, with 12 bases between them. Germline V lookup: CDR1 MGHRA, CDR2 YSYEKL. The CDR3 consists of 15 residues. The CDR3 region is CASSQEFVGSNEQFF. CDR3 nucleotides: TGCGCCAGCAGCCAAGAATTTGTCGGGTCCAATGAGCAGTTCTTC.

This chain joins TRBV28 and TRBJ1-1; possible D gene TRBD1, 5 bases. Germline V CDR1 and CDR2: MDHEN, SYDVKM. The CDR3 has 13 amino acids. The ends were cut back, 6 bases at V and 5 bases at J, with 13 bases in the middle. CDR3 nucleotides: TGTGCCAGCAGAATACAGGCTTGGACTGAAGCTTTCTTT. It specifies CASRIQAWTEAFF. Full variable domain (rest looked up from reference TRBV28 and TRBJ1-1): DVKVTQSSRYLVKRTGEKVFLECVQDMDHENMFWYRQDPGLGLRLIYFSYDVKMKEKGDIPEGYSVSREKKERFSLILESASTNQTSMYLCASRIQAWTEAFFGQGTRLTVV.

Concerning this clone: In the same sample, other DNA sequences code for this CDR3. The CDR3 nucleotides are TGTGCCAGCAGCCTGGGGGGGACCCAGTACTTC. Its protein product is CASSLGGTQYF. The gene calls are TRBV27 and TRBJ2-5; TRBD2 is a possible D gene (6 bases). Germline V gene lookup returns CDR1 MNHEY and CDR2 SMNVEV (reference sequence). The CDR3 is made up of 11 amino acids. The ends were cut back, 6 bases at V and 7 bases at J, with 9 bases in the middle.

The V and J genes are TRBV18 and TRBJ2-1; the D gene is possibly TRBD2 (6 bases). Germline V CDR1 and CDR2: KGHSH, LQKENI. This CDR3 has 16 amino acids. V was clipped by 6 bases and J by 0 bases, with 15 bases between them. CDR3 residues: CASSSGGGSSYNEQFF. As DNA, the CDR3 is TGTGCCAGCTCGTCAGGCGGAGGGTCCTCCTACAATGAGCAGTTCTTC.